These 23 T cell receptor beta chains were all obtained from the same sample, sequenced in a study of cytomegalovirus exposure and HLA in healthy donors (dated by TCRdb to 2017 to 2019). The library was generated by the immunoSEQ multiplex PCR assay. The multiplex PCR relied on a mix of 60 forward primers for TCR Vbeta segments and 13 reverse primers for TCR Jbeta segments. TCRdb carries this immuneACCESS record with in-frame sequences only. Its versions omit some clonotypes, under half of them owing to an unresolved V gene in the studies checked, with the rest unexplained. The sample table on file contains roughly 65,000 clones. The ten largest clones capture around a sixth of the sample. Material for sequencing was PBMCs. The origin of the receptors is a boy aged 5-17 years in good health and CMV-seronegative.

The genes are TRBV18 and TRBJ1-2; 7 nucleotides line up with TRBD1. Germline V gene data show CDR1 as KGHSH and CDR2 as LQKENI. V shed 3 bases and J 2 bases; nucleotides not matched to a gene: 6. CDR3 length equals 15 residues. The CDR3 is CASSPPTGVNYGYTF. CDR3 in DNA: TGTGCCAGCTCACCTCCTACAGGGGTGAACTATGGCTACACCTTC.

This chain connects TRBV11-2 to TRBJ2-1; 11 bases map to TRBD2. V lost 3 bases and J lost 1; bases outside the gene matches: 8. There are 18 residues in the CDR3. Looked up from germline, CDR1 is SGHAT and CDR2 is FQNNGV. The CDR3 region has the DNA TGTGCCAGCAGCTTGGTGCTAGCGGGAGGAGGGTCCTACAATGAGCAGTTCTTC. Protein product: CASSLVLAGGGSYNEQFF.

The genes are TRBV7-2 and TRBJ1-1; D is unresolved. Germline CDR1 and CDR2: SGHTA and FQGNSA. The CDR3 spans 12 residues. Trimming left V 7 bases short and J 1 base short, with 7 bases between. The CDR3 reads CASTTRNTEAFF. CDR3 DNA sequence: TGTGCCAGCACTACGAGGAACACTGAAGCTTTCTTT.

The chain combines TRBV9 with TRBJ1-5, with D possibly matching TRBD1 (6 bases). With 0 bases removed from V and 8 bases from J, the gap between germline ends came to 18 bases. CDR1 is SGDLS, CDR2 YYNGEE, per germline. The length of the CDR3 is 16 residues. The CDR3 DNA is TGTGCCAGCAGCGTAGGATTAGGCAGGGGAACGGAGCCCCAGCATTTT. Protein: CASSVGLGRGTEPQHF.

The V and J genes are TRBV7-9 and TRBJ2-3; TRBD2 aligns across 9 bases. With 4 bases clipped from V and 3 bases from J, the junction kept 8 bases outside the gene matches. The germline CDR1 and CDR2 sequences are SEHNR and FQNEAQ (reference sequence). The CDR3 length is 16 residues. CDR3 DNA: TGTGCCAGCAGCTCCGGAATGCGGGAGGGTACAGATACGCAGTATTTT. Protein: CASSSGMREGTDTQYF.

Comment on this clone: The junction shows a germline mismatch at one end, possibly a read error. The chain is built from TRBV15 and TRBJ1-1, with D perhaps TRBD1 (5 bases). The CDR3 length is 13 residues. Per the germline V gene, CDR1 is LNHNV and CDR2 is YYDKDF (reference sequence). CDR3 sequence: CATSGDRGTEAFF. DNA for the CDR3: TGTGCCACCAGCGGAGACCGGGGGACTGAAGCTTTCTTT. Using reference TRBV15 and TRBJ1-1 for the parts outside the CDR3, the full variable domain is DAMVIQNPRYQVTQFGKPVTLSCSQTLNHNVMYWYQQKSSQAPKLLFHYYDKDFNNEADTPDNFQSRRPNTSFCFLDIRSPGLGDTAMYLCATSGDRGTEAFFGQGTRLTVV.

The chain is built from TRBV5-1 and TRBJ2-7; D gene unclear. Germline V lookup: CDR1 SGHRS, CDR2 YFSETQ. The CDR3 runs 14 residues. V was shortened by 0 bases and J by 0 bases, with 7 bases between the two germline ends. CDR3 protein: CASSLVADSYEQYF. CDR3 nucleotides: TGCGCCAGCAGCTTGGTGGCAGACTCCTACGAGCAGTACTTC.

The genes are TRBV19 and TRBJ1-1; 7 bases line up with TRBD1. Germline V gene sequence: CDR1 LNHDA, CDR2 SQIVND (reference sequence). With 5 bases clipped from V and 1 base from J, the junction kept 10 bases outside the gene matches. The CDR3 is 16 residues long. The CDR3 DNA reads TGTGCCAGTAGTCTCTGGGGACAGCCTGGGAACACTGAAGCTTTCTTT. Its protein product is CASSLWGQPGNTEAFF.

CDR3 in amino acids: CATSKPGRRAETQYF. In nucleotides, the CDR3 is TGTGCCACCAGCAAACCGGGACGGAGGGCAGAGACCCAGTACTTC. V gene TRBV15 combines with J gene TRBJ2-5, with D possibly matching TRBD2 (6 bases). V was shortened by 4 bases and J by 4 bases, with 16 bases between the two germline ends. The CDR3 consists of 15 residues. Germline lookup yields CDR1 LNHNV and CDR2 YYDKDF (reference sequence). Using reference TRBV15 and TRBJ2-5 for the parts outside the CDR3, the full variable domain is DAMVIQNPRYQVTQFGKPVTLSCSQTLNHNVMYWYQQKSSQAPKLLFHYYDKDFNNEADTPDNFQSRRPNTSFCFLDIRSPGLGDTAMYLCATSKPGRRAETQYFGPGTRLLVL.

In nucleotides, the CDR3 is TGTGCCAGCAGTCCCCCCCCCGGCGCGGGCTATGGCTACACCTTC. It encodes CASSPPPGAGYGYTF. The genes are TRBV6-5 and TRBJ1-2; D is unclear. The germline V gene has CDR1 MNHEY and CDR2 SVGAGI. The CDR3 length is 15 residues. V was pared by 5 bases and J by 4 bases, with 17 bases between.

The chain combines TRBV5-4 with TRBJ1-1; the D gene is possibly TRBD1 (6 bases). The CDR3 covers 14 residues. V lost 4 bases and J 6 bases, leaving 16 bases between the germline ends. Germline V gene data show CDR1 as SGHNT and CDR2 as YYREEE (reference sequence). CDR3 in DNA: TGTGCCAGCAGCGCTGACAGGAACTGGGCTGAAGCTTTCTTT. This encodes CASSADRNWAEAFF. Combining the CDR3 with reference TRBV5-4 and TRBJ1-1 gives the whole variable domain ETGVTQSPTHLIKTRGQQVTLRCSSQSGHNTVSWYQQALGQGPQFIFQYYREEENGRGNFPPRFSGLQFPNYSSELNVNALELDDSALYLCASSADRNWAEAFFGQGTRLTVV.

V is TRBV5-1 and J is TRBJ2-5, with D tentatively TRBD2 (6 bases). V was clipped by 4 bases and J by 5 bases, with 6 bases between them. The germline gives CDR1 SGHRS, CDR2 YFSETQ. CDR3 size: 11 residues. CDR3 nucleotide sequence: TGCGCCAGCAGCCGGGGGGAGACCCAGTACTTC. Translated: CASSRGETQYF.

Regarding this clone: This sample includes further DNA sequences coding for the same CDR3. This rearrangement joins TRBV6-1 to TRBJ1-1; perhaps TRBD1 as D (5 bases). Germline V CDR1 and CDR2: MNHNS, SASEGT. This CDR3 comprises 14 residues. The germline V and J ends were trimmed by 8 bases and 0 bases, with 13 bases remaining between them. CDR3: CASLPGLLNTEAFF. The CDR3 DNA reads as TGTGCCAGCCTACCAGGGTTGTTGAACACTGAAGCTTTCTTT.

The rearrangement joins TRBV4-2 to TRBJ2-7; tentatively, D is TRBD1 (6 bases). CDR1 is LGHNA and CDR2 is YNFKEQ in the germline V gene. The CDR3 runs 15 residues. V was trimmed by 1 base and J by 7 bases, leaving 17 bases between them. As DNA, the CDR3 is TGTGCCAGCAGCCAAGGTGGGCAGGGGTCCCTGGAGCAGTACTTC. Residues: CASSQGGQGSLEQYF.

The genes are TRBV4-2 and TRBJ1-1; D is unclear. This CDR3 region has 13 residues. CDR1 LGHNA and CDR2 YNFKEQ come from the germline V gene. V lost 3 bases to trimming and J lost 1 base, with 6 bases between them. The CDR3 region has the DNA TGTGCCAGCAGCCAGTCAGAGAACACTGAAGCTTTCTTT. Encoded protein: CASSQSENTEAFF.

The V and J genes are TRBV12-5 and TRBJ1-1; D possibly corresponds to TRBD1 (6 bases). The CDR3 contains 12 residues. The V gene lost 5 bases and the J gene lost 10 bases, with 14 bases spanning the gap. Germline CDR1 and CDR2: LGHNT and FRNRAP. The CDR3 spells CASGLTGMAAFF. The CDR3 bases are TGTGCTAGTGGTCTTACAGGGATGGCAGCTTTCTTT.

V gene TRBV5-6 combines with J gene TRBJ1-2, with 7 bases matching TRBD1. Looked up from germline, CDR1 is SGHDT and CDR2 is YYEEEE. Trimming cost V 6 bases and J 1 base; bases outside gene matches: 6. The CDR3 extends over 14 amino acids. The CDR3 spells CASTGGQLNYGYTF. As DNA, the CDR3 is TGTGCCAGCACCGGGGGACAGCTTAACTATGGCTACACCTTC.

V is TRBV4-1 and J is TRBJ2-1, with D maybe TRBD2 (5 bases). The CDR3 length is 13 residues. Per the germline V gene, CDR1 is MGHRA and CDR2 is YSYEKL. Trimming cost V 5 bases and J 7 bases, with 12 bases left between them. The CDR3 DNA reads TGCGCCAGCAGCGATAGAGGGATAAATGAGCAGTTCTTC. It yields the protein CASSDRGINEQFF.

The chain combines TRBV4-3 with TRBJ2-3; 7 bases align to TRBD1. The length of the CDR3 is 16 residues. Trimming took 3 bases from V and 8 from J; bases not matched to a gene: 14. Germline values: CDR1 LGHNA, CDR2 YSLEER. For the CDR3, the DNA is TGCGCCAGCAGCCAGGCGAAGGGACAGCCGCCGGGTACGCAGTATTTT. Amino acids: CASSQAKGQPPGTQYF.

The rearrangement links TRBV15 to TRBJ2-3; no reliable D call. Looked up from germline, CDR1 is LNHNV and CDR2 is YYDKDF (reference sequence). Deletions cut 4 bases from V and 2 bases from J, with 4 bases between. This CDR3 comprises 12 residues. CDR3 in amino acids: CATSTYTDTQYF. CDR3 sequence (DNA): TGTGCCACCAGCACTTACACAGATACGCAGTATTTT.

CDR3 nucleotide sequence: TGCGCCAGCAGCCAAACAGGGGCCCGAACCTACAATGAGCAGTTCTTC. This encodes CASSQTGARTYNEQFF. V and J are TRBV4-1 and TRBJ2-1; 7 bases line up with TRBD1. Germline trimming cut 2 bases from V and 2 bases from J; bases unmatched to any gene: 6. The CDR3 consists of 16 residues. Per germline, CDR1 MGHRA and CDR2 YSYEKL.

The chain carries TRBV29-1 and TRBJ1-2; possibly TRBD1 for D (5 bases). CDR3 length equals 13 residues. V shed 1 base and J shed 4 bases, with 10 bases lying between them. Germline CDR1 SQVTM, CDR2 ANQGSEA. The CDR3 sequence is CSVEVQTAYGYTF. The CDR3 coding sequence is TGCAGCGTTGAAGTTCAGACAGCCTATGGCTACACCTTC.

The J gene is TRBJ2-4, the V gene TRBV19, with TRBD1 matching over 9 bases. The CDR3 runs to 14 residues. Germline lookup yields CDR1 LNHDA and CDR2 SQIVND (reference sequence). The V segment lost 3 bases and the J segment 12 bases; nucleotides outside the gene matches: 9. The CDR3 loop is CASSIGTGKAPQYF. The CDR3 DNA reads TGTGCCAGTAGTATCGGGACAGGGAAGGCGCCTCAGTACTTC.